This T cell receptor beta chain is from a study of blood T cells in healthy people across ages. With a J-beta primer mix and a sample-barcoded 5' primer, a second PCR ran roughly 6 to 11 cycles. One entry per CDR3 protein, called by TCRdb with MiXCR from the 5' RACE reads. Altogether about 640,000 distinct CDR3 sequences are present, roughly 50% being singletons, with the ten largest covering roughly 34%. A word on this clonotype: The antigen is unknown.

Healthy Russian Caucasian donors spanned ages roughly 6 to 90 years. Study conclusions and caveats: CMV status of donors was not determined, possibly confounding expanded clonotype changes.

The CDR3 totals 14 residues. Germline assignment: CDR1 SGHNT and CDR2 YYREEE (reference sequence). Trimming removed 3 bases from V and 5 bases from J, with 14 bases in between. The specimen was blood. The chain recombines TRBV5-4 with TRBJ2-5; possibly TRBD2 for D (5 bases). The sequence derives from a man aged 55 to 69 in good health. The CDR3 spells CASSSTRARETQYF. Written as DNA, the CDR3 is TGTGCCAGCAGCTCCACTAGGGCAAGGGAGACCCAGTACTTC.